The clone carrying this T cell receptor beta chain was seen a few times. These data belong to a study of spatial heterogeneity in lung cancer. Study in general: Alpha-chain sequences were detected in numbers that were consistently lower than beta-chain sequences.

Time point denoted: blood at routine non-recurrence follow-up after resection. Whole RNA, which was extracted from tumor, nontumor lung tissue or frozen PBMC, was sequenced without any cell sorting. The CDR3 is 13 residues long. Trimming at V came to 1 base and at J to 8 bases, leaving 2 bases not matched to a gene. CDR1 and CDR2 from the germline V gene are LGHNA and YNFKEQ. MiXCR, applied by TCRdb to the 5' RACE reads, yields one record per CDR3 protein. The sample contains 85,000 to 100,000 distinct CDR3 sequences, around 19% of which appear only once. This sequence originates from a male donor with early-stage non-small cell lung cancer. The chain uses TRBV4-2 and TRBJ1-2; TRBD1 matches at 9 bases. Sequenced material: PBMCs, taken at follow-up. The CDR3 spells CASSQGDREGYTF. DNA for the CDR3: TGTGCCAGCAGCCAAGGGGACAGGGAGGGCTACACCTTC.